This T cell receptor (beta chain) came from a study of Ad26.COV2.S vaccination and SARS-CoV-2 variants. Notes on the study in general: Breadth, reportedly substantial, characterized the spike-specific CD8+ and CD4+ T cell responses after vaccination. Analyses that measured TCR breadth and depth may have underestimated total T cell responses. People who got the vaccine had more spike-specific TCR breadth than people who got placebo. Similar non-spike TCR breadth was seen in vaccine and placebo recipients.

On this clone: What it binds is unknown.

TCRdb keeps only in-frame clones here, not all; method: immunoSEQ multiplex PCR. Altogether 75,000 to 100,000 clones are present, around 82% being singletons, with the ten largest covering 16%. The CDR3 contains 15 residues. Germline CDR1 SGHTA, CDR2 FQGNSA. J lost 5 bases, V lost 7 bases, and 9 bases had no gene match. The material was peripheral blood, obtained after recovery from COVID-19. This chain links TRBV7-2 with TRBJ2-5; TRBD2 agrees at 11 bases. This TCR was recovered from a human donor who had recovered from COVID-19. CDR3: CASTETSGRGETQYF. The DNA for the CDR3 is TGTGCCAGCACCGAAACTAGCGGGAGAGGGGAGACCCAGTACTTC.